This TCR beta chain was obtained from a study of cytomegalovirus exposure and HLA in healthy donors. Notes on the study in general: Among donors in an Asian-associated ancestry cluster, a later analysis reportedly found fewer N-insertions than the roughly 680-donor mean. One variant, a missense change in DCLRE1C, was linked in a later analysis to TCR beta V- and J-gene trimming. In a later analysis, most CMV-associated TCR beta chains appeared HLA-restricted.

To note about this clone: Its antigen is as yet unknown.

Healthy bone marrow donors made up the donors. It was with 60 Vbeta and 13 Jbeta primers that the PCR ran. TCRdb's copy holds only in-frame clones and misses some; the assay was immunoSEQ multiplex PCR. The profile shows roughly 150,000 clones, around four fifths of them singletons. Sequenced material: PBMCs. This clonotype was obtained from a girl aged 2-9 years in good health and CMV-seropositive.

CDR3 loop: CASSRFRDRSYEQYF. Written as DNA, the CDR3 is TGTGCCAGCAGTCGGTTCCGGGACAGAAGCTACGAGCAGTACTTC. This chain connects TRBV6-5 to TRBJ2-7; TRBD1 matches at 7 bases. The CDR3 covers 15 residues. Germline-derived CDR1 and CDR2 are MNHEY and SVGAGI. Trimming removed 5 bases from V and 3 bases from J; junction bases left unmatched: 10.